Listed here are 23 T cell receptor beta chains from one sample, sequenced in a study of blood T cell repertoires in COVID-19. Sequenced by immunoSEQ multiplex PCR; TCRdb stores in-frame clones only, minus some. The data show 42,000 or so clones, 76% seen once. Sequenced material: peripheral blood. These receptors originate from a man older than 75 with acute or convalescent COVID-19.

The chain has TRBV28 and TRBJ1-2; D remains ambiguous. CDR3 length: 16 residues. Trimming removed 5 bases at V and 7 bases at J, with 23 bases between. Germline loops: CDR1 MDHEN, CDR2 SYDVKM. Here the CDR3 reads CASSPPLAGEAGGYTF. The CDR3, as DNA: TGTGCCAGCAGTCCCCCCCTGGCCGGGGAGGCAGGTGGCTACACCTTC.

This chain connects TRBV4-2 to TRBJ2-1, with TRBD2 matching over 11 bases. Unmatched junction bases numbered 9, after V lost 0 bases and J lost 14 bases. The CDR3 covers 15 residues. Per germline, CDR1 LGHNA and CDR2 YNFKEQ. In nucleotides, the CDR3 is TGTGCCAGCAGCCAAGATCCAACTAGCGGGGGTCGTAAGTTCTTC. It specifies CASSQDPTSGGRKFF.

This chain connects TRBV10-2 to TRBJ1-4; perhaps TRBD1 as D (6 bases). The V gene lost 6 bases and the J gene lost 2 bases, with 10 bases spanning the gap. The CDR3 has 14 residues. Germline values: CDR1 WSHSY, CDR2 SAAADI. The CDR3 DNA follows: TGCGCCAGCAGACCAGACAGGACTAATGAAAAACTGTTTTTT. This codes for CASRPDRTNEKLFF.

In this sample, this clone turned up once. The chain couples TRBV6-6 to TRBJ1-2, with 9 nucleotides matching TRBD1. V lost 7 bases to trimming and J lost 2 bases; unmatched junction nucleotides: 2. Germline V gives CDR1 MNHNY, CDR2 SVGAGI (reference sequence). This CDR3 has 13 amino acids. CDR3 DNA sequence: TGTGCCAGCACCGACAGGGGGAACTATGGCTACACCTTC. It is translated as CASTDRGNYGYTF.

This chain links TRBV9 with TRBJ2-3, with a tentative D call TRBD2 (6 bases). The germline CDR1 and CDR2 sequences are SGDLS and YYNGEE. This CDR3 is 15 amino acids long. Trimming removed 3 bases from V and 2 bases from J, with 13 bases in between. The CDR3 sequence is CASSAGTVDTDTQYF. The CDR3 DNA reads as TGTGCCAGCAGCGCCGGGACTGTGGACACAGATACGCAGTATTTT.

The chain combines TRBV7-2 with TRBJ1-6; 11 nucleotides align to TRBD1. This CDR3 contains 17 residues. Trimming at V came to 4 bases and at J to 6 bases, leaving 8 bases not matched to a gene. Germline loops: CDR1 SGHTA, CDR2 FQGNSA. The CDR3 protein is CASSSRTGTGGNSPLHF. CDR3 sequence (DNA): TGTGCCAGCAGCTCGCGTACCGGGACAGGGGGTAATTCACCCCTCCACTTT.

The chain joins TRBV5-5 to TRBJ1-5; D is possibly TRBD1 (6 bases). This CDR3 comprises 15 residues. From germline, CDR1 is SGHKS and CDR2 YYEKEE (reference sequence). With 4 bases removed from V and 2 bases from J, the gap between germline ends came to 13 bases. The DNA of the CDR3 is TGTGCCAGCAGCCTCAGGGGTGAGGGCAATCAGCCCCAGCATTTT. This gives the protein CASSLRGEGNQPQHF. The full variable domain, in which reference TRBV5-5 and TRBJ1-5 provide the parts outside the CDR3, is DAGVTQSPTHLIKTRGQQVTLRCSPISGHKSVSWYQQVLGQGPQFIFQYYEKEERGRGNFPDRFSARQFPNYSSELNVNALLLGDSALYLCASSLRGEGNQPQHFGDGTRLSIL.

This CDR3 reads CASSWGTSGSEQFF. DNA for the CDR3: TGTGCCAGCAGTTGGGGGACTAGCGGGAGTGAGCAGTTCTTC. The chain carries TRBV27 and TRBJ2-1; TRBD2 matches at 14 bases. Germline CDR1 and CDR2: MNHEY and SMNVEV (reference sequence). The CDR3 totals 14 residues. V lost 4 bases, J lost 9 bases, and 2 bases stayed unmatched.

The chain uses TRBV6-5 and TRBJ2-2, with TRBD1 as a possible D gene (6 bases). V lost 1 base, J lost 2 bases, and 8 bases lay in between. The CDR3 has 15 residues. Germline CDR1 reads MNHEY; CDR2 reads SVGAGI. The CDR3 sequence: CASSYLDRNTGELFF. In DNA, the CDR3 is TGTGCCAGCAGTTACTTGGACAGAAACACCGGGGAGCTGTTTTTT.

V and J are TRBV27 and TRBJ1-1; tentative D call: TRBD1 (5 bases). The CDR3 has 14 residues. Trimming removed 1 base from V and 2 bases from J, with 8 bases in between. Per germline, CDR1 MNHEY and CDR2 SMNVEV (reference sequence). CDR3 sequence (DNA): TGTGCCAGCAGTTTATGGGGCAGTAACACTGAAGCTTTCTTT. As protein: CASSLWGSNTEAFF.

The chain carries TRBV30 and TRBJ2-1, with 10 bases that match TRBD2. This CDR3 has 14 amino acids. After removal of 0 bases from V and 7 bases from J, the junction contained 3 bases not matched to a gene. The germline V gene has CDR1 GTSNPN and CDR2 SVGIG (reference sequence). The CDR3: CAWSVLAGRNEQFF. In nucleotides, the CDR3 is TGTGCCTGGAGTGTACTAGCGGGAAGGAATGAGCAGTTCTTC.

This rearrangement joins TRBV4-2 to TRBJ1-3; the D gene is possibly TRBD1 (5 bases). The CDR3 loop spans 15 amino acids. Germline values: CDR1 LGHNA, CDR2 YNFKEQ. V lost 1 base and J 4 bases, leaving 11 bases between the germline ends. This chain's CDR3 is CASSQVGAPGNTIYF. CDR3 in DNA: TGTGCCAGCAGCCAAGTTGGGGCTCCAGGAAACACCATATATTTT.

The chain employs TRBV15 and TRBJ1-5, with D maybe TRBD1 (5 bases). V was trimmed by 3 bases and J by 9 bases, leaving 18 bases between them. CDR1 LNHNV and CDR2 YYDKDF come from the germline V gene (reference sequence). CDR3 length: 15 amino acids. CDR3 in amino acids: CATSSSTRPGAPQHF. DNA of the CDR3: TGTGCCACCAGCAGCAGTACTCGACCTGGGGCGCCCCAGCATTTT.

This clone was picked up a small number of times. The rearrangement joins TRBV11-3 to TRBJ2-3, with a possible D match to TRBD1 (5 bases). Germline V gene sequence: CDR1 SGHNT, CDR2 YENEEA. The ends were cut back, 0 bases at V and 9 bases at J, with 16 bases in the middle. The length of the CDR3 is 15 residues. CDR3 sequence (DNA): TGTGCCAGCAGCTTAGATTTAGGGGCTTACCAAACGCAGTATTTT. Translating it yields CASSLDLGAYQTQYF.

This chain joins TRBV28 and TRBJ1-5; the D gene is possibly TRBD1 (5 bases). Germline V gene sequence: CDR1 MDHEN, CDR2 SYDVKM. V shed 3 bases and J shed 7 bases, with 10 bases lying between them. The CDR3 spans 13 residues. The CDR3 coding sequence is TGTGCCAGCAGTTTTGGGGGGGGACAGCCCCAGCATTTT. It translates to CASSFGGGQPQHF.

The chain recombines TRBV28 with TRBJ2-7; possible D gene TRBD2, 7 bases. The CDR3 has 14 residues. Trimming cost V 2 bases and J 3 bases, with 11 bases left between them. Germline values: CDR1 MDHEN, CDR2 SYDVKM. The CDR3 DNA is TGTGCCAGCAGTTTACAGGGGAGGGGCTACGAGCAGTACTTC. It specifies CASSLQGRGYEQYF.

The V and J genes are TRBV6-2 or TRBV6-3 and TRBJ1-2; perhaps TRBD1 as D (6 bases). This CDR3 comprises 16 residues. The germline CDR1 and CDR2 sequences are MNHEY and SVGEGT. V was cut by 4 bases and J by 7 bases, with 22 bases left in between. The CDR3 loop is CASSSYSFTGSGGYTF. CDR3 bases: TGTGCCAGCAGTTCATATTCCTTCACAGGGTCTGGTGGCTACACCTTC.

This clone has just one count. V and J are TRBV6-5 and TRBJ2-5; 8 nucleotides align to TRBD1. Germline V lookup: CDR1 MNHEY, CDR2 SVGAGI. After removal of 7 bases from V and 1 base from J, the junction contained 5 bases not matched to a gene. This CDR3 comprises 14 residues. The CDR3 sequence is CASTRQGTQETQYF. In DNA, the CDR3 is TGTGCCAGCACACGACAGGGGACCCAAGAGACCCAGTACTTC.

With respect to this clone: Other nucleotide sequences in the sample specify the same CDR3. The V and J genes are TRBV6-5 and TRBJ1-2; D possibly corresponds to TRBD1 (5 bases). The CDR3 consists of 13 residues. V was pared by 2 bases and J by 2 bases, with 6 bases between. Per the germline V gene, CDR1 is MNHEY and CDR2 is SVGAGI. The CDR3 nucleotides read TGTGCCAGCAGTTACGACAGAAACTATGGCTACACCTTC. This translates into CASSYDRNYGYTF.

This clone has only one observation. J is TRBJ2-7 and V is TRBV10-1; TRBD1 matches 8 bases. The V gene's germline CDR1 is WNHNN and CDR2 SYGVQD (reference sequence). Losses at the gene ends were 6 bases for V and 2 bases for J; bases not matched to a gene: 6. The CDR3 covers 14 residues. In DNA, the CDR3 is TGCGCCAGCAGCTCGACAGGGGAAACCTACGAGCAGTACTTC. Translation: CASSSTGETYEQYF.

This chain connects TRBV29-1 to TRBJ2-5; 10 bases fit TRBD2. The germline CDR1 and CDR2 sequences are SQVTM and ANQGSEA. CDR3 size: 14 residues. Germline trimming cut 4 bases from V and 4 bases from J; bases unmatched to any gene: 6. CDR3 sequence reads: CSVGSGGLGETQYF. DNA for the CDR3: TGCAGCGTTGGTAGCGGGGGGTTGGGAGAGACCCAGTACTTC. Filled out from reference TRBV29-1 and TRBJ2-5, the complete variable domain reads SAVISQKPSRDICQRGTSLTIQCQVDSQVTMMFWYRQQPGQSLTLIATANQGSEATYESGFVIDKFPISRPNLTFSTLTVSNMSPEDSSIYLCSVGSGGLGETQYFGPGTRLLVL.

The chain has TRBV7-2 and TRBJ2-2, with 11 nucleotides matching TRBD1. Germline V CDR1 and CDR2: SGHTA, FQGNSA. V was clipped by 4 bases and J by 6 bases; unmatched bases: 4. The CDR3 spans 15 residues. The DNA for the CDR3 is TGTGCCAGCAGCTCGCCGGGACAGGGGGCCGGGGAGCTGTTTTTT. Translating gives CASSSPGQGAGELFF.

The chain carries TRBV9 and TRBJ2-3; 10 bases are a match to TRBD2. CDR3 length equals 16 residues. V shed 4 bases, J shed 1 base, and the junction held 6 bases outside the gene matches. The germline gives CDR1 SGDLS, CDR2 YYNGEE. The CDR3 nucleotides read TGTGCCAGCAGCATCTCCGGGACTAGCGGCACAGATACGCAGTATTTT. It translates to CASSISGTSGTDTQYF.